Listed below are T cell receptor beta chains from one sample, sequenced in a study of early T cells in non-severe SARS-CoV-2 infection. TCRdb re-called the 5' RACE reads with MiXCR, one entry per CDR3 protein. Here the sample spans roughly 75,000 distinct CDR3 sequences, about 9.6% being singletons. What was sequenced was whole blood. Source of these receptors: an adult who was a healthcare worker with PCR-confirmed SARS-CoV-2 infection or an uninfected control (not recorded which). Both conserved end residues are part of each CDR3. The order of the fields is J gene, V gene, CDR3 protein.

>TRBJ2-1|TRBV3-1
CASSQGGRALGEQFF
>TRBJ2-5|TRBV20-1
CSGLARSGQETQYF
>TRBJ1-2|TRBV7-6
CASSAKAGPDNGYTF
>TRBJ2-5|TRBV11-2
CASSPGASGSTPTTQYF
>TRBJ1-2|TRBV10-3
CAIRRDGANYGYTF
>TRBJ2-7|TRBV25-1
CASSEPPDSSQYF
>TRBJ2-1|TRBV28
CASTGSYNEQFF
>TRBJ2-7|TRBV7-9
CASSFEYEQYF
>TRBJ2-5|TRBV11-2
CASSLGQLVETQYF
>TRBJ2-7|TRBV20-1
CSARGQTSASYEQYF
>TRBJ2-1|TRBV19
CASSIWRDSYNEQFF
>TRBJ2-5|TRBV11-2
CASRGTNQETQYF
>TRBJ2-1|TRBV3-1
CASSSRAGAGNEQFF
>TRBJ2-7|TRBV20-1
CSAGLAGTYEQYF
>TRBJ2-7|TRBV2
CASSLVGTGSYEQYF
>TRBJ2-7|TRBV20-1
CSASTGFREQYF
>TRBJ2-1|TRBV12-3/TRBV12-4
CASSGGLAGYNEQFF
>TRBJ2-6|TRBV18
CASSPPKAGSSSGANVLTF
>TRBJ2-7|TRBV10-3
CAISERDINSEQYF
>TRBJ2-7|TRBV6-1
CASTRSPYEQYF
>TRBJ2-1|TRBV18
CASSTGQGEQFF
>TRBJ2-3|TRBV6-2/TRBV6-3
CASSYFFRREQTDTQYF
>TRBJ2-5|TRBV28
CASSRSRVQETQYF
>TRBJ2-3|TRBV24-1
CATSDLAGGLADTQYF